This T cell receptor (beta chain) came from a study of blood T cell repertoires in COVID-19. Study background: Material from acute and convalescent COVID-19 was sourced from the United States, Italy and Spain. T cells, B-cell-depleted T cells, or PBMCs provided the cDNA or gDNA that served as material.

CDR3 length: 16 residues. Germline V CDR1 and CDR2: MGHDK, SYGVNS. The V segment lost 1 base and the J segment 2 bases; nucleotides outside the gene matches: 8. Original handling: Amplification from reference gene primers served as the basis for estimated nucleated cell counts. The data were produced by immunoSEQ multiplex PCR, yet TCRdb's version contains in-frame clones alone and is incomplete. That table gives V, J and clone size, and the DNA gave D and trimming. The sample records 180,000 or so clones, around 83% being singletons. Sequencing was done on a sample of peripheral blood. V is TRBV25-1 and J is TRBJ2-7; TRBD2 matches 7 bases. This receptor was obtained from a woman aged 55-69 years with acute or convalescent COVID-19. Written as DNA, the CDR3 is TGTGCCAGCAGTGAATCCCGCGCAGGGAGGGCCTACGAGCAGTACTTC. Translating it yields CASSESRAGRAYEQYF.